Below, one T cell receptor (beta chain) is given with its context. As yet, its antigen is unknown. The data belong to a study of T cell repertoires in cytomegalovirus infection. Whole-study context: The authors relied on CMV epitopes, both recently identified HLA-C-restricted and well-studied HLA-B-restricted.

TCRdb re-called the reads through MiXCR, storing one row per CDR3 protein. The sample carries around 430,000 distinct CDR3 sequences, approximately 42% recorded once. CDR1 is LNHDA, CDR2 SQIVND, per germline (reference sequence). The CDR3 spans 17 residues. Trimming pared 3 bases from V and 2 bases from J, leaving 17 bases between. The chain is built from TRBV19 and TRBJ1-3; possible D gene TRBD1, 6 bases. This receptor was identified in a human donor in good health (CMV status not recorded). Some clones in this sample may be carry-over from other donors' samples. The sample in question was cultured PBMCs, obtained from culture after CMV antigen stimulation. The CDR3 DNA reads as TGTGCCAGTAGTATTGGACAGAGCTCCATAGCTGGAAACACCATATATTTT. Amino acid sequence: CASSIGQSSIAGNTIYF.